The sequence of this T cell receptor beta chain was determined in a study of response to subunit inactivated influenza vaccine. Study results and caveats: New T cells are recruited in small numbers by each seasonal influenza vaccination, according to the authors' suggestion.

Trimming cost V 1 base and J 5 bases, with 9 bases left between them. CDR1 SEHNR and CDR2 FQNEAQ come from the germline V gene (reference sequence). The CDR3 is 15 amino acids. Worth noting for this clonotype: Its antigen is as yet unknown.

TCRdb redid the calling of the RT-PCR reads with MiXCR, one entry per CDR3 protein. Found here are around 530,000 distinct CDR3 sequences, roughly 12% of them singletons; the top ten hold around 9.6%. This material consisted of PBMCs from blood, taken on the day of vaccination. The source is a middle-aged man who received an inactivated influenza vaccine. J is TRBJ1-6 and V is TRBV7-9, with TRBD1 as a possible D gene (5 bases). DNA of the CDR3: TGTGCCAGCAGCTTAGTGGCAGGGAATAATTCACCCCTCCACTTT. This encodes CASSLVAGNNSPLHF.